Following are 14 T cell receptor beta chains from one sample sequenced in a study of cytomegalovirus exposure and HLA in healthy donors. PCR involved 60 Vbeta and 13 Jbeta primers. The data were produced by immunoSEQ multiplex PCR, yet TCRdb's version contains in-frame clones alone and is incomplete. The profile covers approximately 200,000 clones, with roughly four fifths appearing a single time and roughly 2.8% taken by the ten largest. Sample: PBMCs. Source of these receptors: a woman in her thirties in good health and CMV-seropositive.

This clone was observed once. V is TRBV11-2 and J is TRBJ2-7; possibly TRBD2 for D (7 bases). The ends were cut back, 0 bases at V and 6 bases at J, with 9 bases in the middle. The CDR3 runs 13 residues. Germline V CDR1 and CDR2: SGHAT, FQNNGV. CDR3: CASSLERGLEQYF. In nucleotides, the CDR3 is TGTGCCAGCAGCTTAGAGCGGGGGCTCGAGCAGTACTTC.

A word on this clone: One end of the junction is discordant with germline, which a read error may explain. This rearrangement joins TRBV28 to TRBJ2-5; 10 bases fit TRBD2. The CDR3 is 16 residues long. Germline CDR1 and CDR2: MDHEN and SYDVKM. CDR3 sequence (DNA): TGTGTCAGCAGTTTAGGAACTAGCGGGGTACAAGAGACCCAGTACTTC. Translating gives CVSSLGTSGVQETQYF.

The chain recombines TRBV29-1 with TRBJ1-2; maybe TRBD1 (6 bases). Trimming removed 4 bases from V and 2 bases from J, with 11 bases in between. The germline CDR1 and CDR2 sequences are SQVTM and ANQGSEA. The CDR3 runs to 13 residues. The CDR3 spells CSVGRTVNYGYTF. CDR3 nucleotide sequence: TGCAGCGTTGGTAGGACAGTCAACTATGGCTACACCTTC. Based on the CDR3 plus reference TRBV29-1 and TRBJ1-2, the full variable domain is SAVISQKPSRDICQRGTSLTIQCQVDSQVTMMFWYRQQPGQSLTLIATANQGSEATYESGFVIDKFPISRPNLTFSTLTVSNMSPEDSSIYLCSVGRTVNYGYTFGSGTRLTVV.

The chain recombines TRBV29-1 with TRBJ2-1, with TRBD2 matching over 10 bases. The CDR3 length is 13 residues. Germline loops: CDR1 SQVTM, CDR2 ANQGSEA. After removal of 4 bases from V and 6 bases from J, the junction contained 3 bases not matched to a gene. In DNA form, the CDR3 reads TGCAGCGTTGTACTAGCGGGGATCAATGAGCAGTTCTTC. Its translation: CSVVLAGINEQFF.

V gene TRBV7-6 combines with J gene TRBJ2-6; 12 nucleotides line up with TRBD1. This CDR3 region has 17 residues. V lost 5 bases, J lost 3 bases, and 5 bases stayed unmatched. CDR1 is SGHVS, CDR2 FNYEAQ, per germline. CDR3 sequence reads: CASSLGTGGLGANVLTF. CDR3 nucleotides: TGTGCCAGCAGCCTTGGGACAGGGGGCCTTGGGGCCAACGTCCTGACTTTC.

V gene TRBV10-1 combines with J gene TRBJ2-5, with D perhaps matching TRBD2 (6 bases). The CDR3 spans 13 residues. The germline V and J ends were trimmed by 6 bases and 0 bases, with 8 bases remaining between them. CDR1 and CDR2 (germline): WNHNN, SYGVQD (reference sequence). The CDR3 sequence: CASSGTDQETQYF. In nucleotides, the CDR3 is TGCGCCAGCAGCGGGACTGACCAAGAGACCCAGTACTTC.

The J gene is TRBJ2-7, the V gene TRBV28; no clear D gene. CDR3 length: 12 amino acids. CDR1 is MDHEN and CDR2 is SYDVKM in the germline V gene. Trimming pared 5 bases from V and 4 bases from J, leaving 9 bases between. In DNA form, the CDR3 reads TGTGCCAGCAGTGGCCCCGCTTACGAGCAGTACTTC. Its translation: CASSGPAYEQYF.

The rearrangement uses TRBV18 and TRBJ2-1; D not resolved. The CDR3 loop spans 14 amino acids. Germline V lookup: CDR1 KGHSH, CDR2 LQKENI. Trimming removed 3 bases from V and 5 bases from J, with 11 bases in between. The CDR3 DNA reads as TGTGCCAGCTCACCCGGTCTACTGGACAATGAGCAGTTCTTC. It translates to CASSPGLLDNEQFF.

V and J are TRBV7-5 and TRBJ2-3; the table names TRBD2, a call not compared with the DNA. TRBV7-5 is an annotated pseudogene. This CDR3 spans 16 amino acids. CDR3 protein: CARSRWRERGTDTQYF. The CDR3 bases are TGTGCCAGAAGCCGATGGCGGGAGAGGGGGACAGATACGCAGTATTTT.

The rearrangement uses TRBV6-1 and TRBJ2-5; 8 bases agree with TRBD1. This CDR3 region has 13 residues. J gave up 4 bases and V 10 bases, and 8 bases lay outside the gene matches. CDR1 is MNHNS, CDR2 SASEGT, per germline. The CDR3 DNA sequence: TGTGCCACCCTACAGGGGGAGGTAGAGACCCAGTACTTC. Its protein product is CATLQGEVETQYF.

This sequence joins TRBV29-1 and TRBJ2-5; D may be TRBD2 (6 bases). The better agreement between TRBJ2-7 and the DNA end casts doubt on the J call. In germline, CDR1 is SQVTM, CDR2 ANQGSEA. The CDR3 length is 13 residues. CDR3 residues: CSVEEGNTYEQYF. In DNA, the CDR3 is TGCAGCGTTGAGGAGGGCAATACCTACGAGCAGTACTTC.

This sequence joins TRBV28 and TRBJ1-2; D is undetermined. Germline CDR1 and CDR2: MDHEN and SYDVKM. The V gene lost 8 bases and the J gene lost 5 bases, with 12 bases spanning the gap. CDR3 length: 12 amino acids. The CDR3 loop is CASLWERYGYTF. CDR3 coding DNA: TGTGCCAGCCTCTGGGAGAGGTATGGCTACACCTTC.

The V and J genes are TRBV19 and TRBJ2-7; the match to TRBD2 covers 10 bases. V shed 7 bases and J 4 bases; nucleotides not matched to a gene: 10. CDR3 size: 15 residues. CDR1 and CDR2 (germline): LNHDA, SQIVND (reference sequence). The CDR3 nucleotides are TGTGCCAGTACCACCACCCTAGCGGGAGTTTACGAGCAGTACTTC. Translated, it gives CASTTTLAGVYEQYF.

This rearrangement joins TRBV5-1 to TRBJ2-2; D is possibly TRBD1 (5 bases). V lost 0 bases and J lost 6, with 9 bases in between. The germline CDR1 and CDR2 sequences are SGHRS and YFSETQ. The CDR3 spans 14 residues. The CDR3 nucleotides are TGCGCCAGCAGCTTGGCCCAAGGGGCCGGGGAGCTGTTTTTT. Amino acids: CASSLAQGAGELFF. Combining the CDR3 with reference TRBV5-1 and TRBJ2-2 gives the whole variable domain KAGVTQTPRYLIKTRGQQVTLSCSPISGHRSVSWYQQTPGQGLQFLFEYFSETQRNKGNFPGRFSGRQFSNSRSEMNVSTLELGDSALYLCASSLAQGAGELFFGEGSRLTVL.